Listed here are 6 T cell receptor beta chains from one sample, sequenced in a study of T cell repertoires in ileal Crohn's disease. Data came from immunoSEQ multiplex PCR; TCRdb stores just in-frame clones and leaves some out. Here the sample spans fewer than 4,500 clones, about 85% being singletons. Time point of the sample: neoterminal ileum biopsy at postoperative endoscopy, about 6 months after surgery. Specimen: ileal tissue. These receptors originate from an adult with Crohn's disease.

This rearrangement joins TRBV6-1 to TRBJ1-5, with D possibly being TRBD1 (6 bases). This CDR3 has 16 residues. Germline CDR1 reads MNHNS; CDR2 reads SASEGT. Between the trimmed V and J ends, which lost 4 bases and 0 bases, there was a span of 13 bases. CDR3 sequence reads: CASSAGAVNSNQPQHF. DNA for the CDR3: TGTGCCAGCAGTGCAGGGGCAGTAAATAGCAATCAGCCCCAGCATTTT.

The rearrangement joins TRBV7-9 to TRBJ1-3; D ambiguous. CDR3 length: 15 residues. Looked up from germline, CDR1 is SEHNR and CDR2 is FQNEAQ (reference sequence). Trimming took off 5 bases at V and 0 bases at J, with 11 bases between the two ends. The CDR3 bases are TGTGCCAGCAGCCCCGGACTTTTCTCTGGAAACACCATATATTTT. Translated, it gives CASSPGLFSGNTIYF.

This chain uses TRBV18 with TRBJ1-3, with a weak D call TRBD1 (6 bases). Germline CDR1 and CDR2: KGHSH and LQKENI. Deletions cut 3 bases from V and 0 bases from J, with 12 bases between. The CDR3 spans 16 residues. CDR3 nucleotide sequence: TGTGCCAGCTCACCCCAGAGGGGGTCCTCTGGAAACACCATATATTTT. Translated: CASSPQRGSSGNTIYF.

The chain joins TRBV28 to TRBJ2-3; TRBD2 aligns across 8 bases. CDR1 and CDR2 (germline): MDHEN, SYDVKM. The junction had 12 bases not matched to a gene; V was cut back by 3 bases and J by 1 base. The CDR3 loop spans 18 amino acids. CDR3 sequence: CASSLPSRRGVRTDTQYF. The CDR3 region has the DNA TGTGCCAGCAGTTTGCCGAGCAGGCGGGGGGTACGCACAGATACGCAGTATTTT.

The chain recombines TRBV7-9 with TRBJ2-3; D is ambiguous. With 5 bases removed from V and 5 bases from J, the gap between germline ends came to 11 bases. CDR1 SEHNR and CDR2 FQNEAQ come from the germline V gene (reference sequence). The CDR3 runs to 13 residues. The CDR3 region is CASSPPTLDTQYF. Written as DNA, the CDR3 is TGTGCCAGCAGCCCCCCGACACTAGATACGCAGTATTTT. Variable domain in full (rest from reference TRBV7-9 and TRBJ2-3): DTGVSQNPRHKITKRGQNVTFRCDPISEHNRLYWYRQTLGQGPEFLTYFQNEAQLEKSRLLSDRFSAERPKGSFSTLEIQRTEQGDSAMYLCASSPPTLDTQYFGPGTRLTVL.

The rearrangement links TRBV11-2 to TRBJ1-6, with D uncertain. The V end lost 0 bases, the J end lost 7 bases, and 19 bases lay between the germline ends. This CDR3 region has 18 residues. Germline V gene data show CDR1 as SGHAT and CDR2 as FQNNGV. The CDR3 bases are TGTGCCAGCAGCTTAGAGCCCTTCACGGCAGCGACCAATTCACCCCTCCACTTT. This sequence encodes CASSLEPFTAATNSPLHF.